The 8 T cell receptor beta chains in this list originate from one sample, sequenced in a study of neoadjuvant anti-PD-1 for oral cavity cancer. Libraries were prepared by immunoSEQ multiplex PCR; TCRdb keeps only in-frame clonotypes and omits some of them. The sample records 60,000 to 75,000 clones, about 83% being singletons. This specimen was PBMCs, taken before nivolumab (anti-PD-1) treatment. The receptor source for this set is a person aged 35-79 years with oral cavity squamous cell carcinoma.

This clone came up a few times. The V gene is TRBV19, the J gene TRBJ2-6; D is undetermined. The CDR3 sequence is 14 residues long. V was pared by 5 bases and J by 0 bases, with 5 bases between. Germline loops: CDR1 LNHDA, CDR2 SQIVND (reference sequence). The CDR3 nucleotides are TGTGCCAGTAGTCGGAGCTCTGGGGCCAACGTCCTGACTTTC. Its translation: CASSRSSGANVLTF.

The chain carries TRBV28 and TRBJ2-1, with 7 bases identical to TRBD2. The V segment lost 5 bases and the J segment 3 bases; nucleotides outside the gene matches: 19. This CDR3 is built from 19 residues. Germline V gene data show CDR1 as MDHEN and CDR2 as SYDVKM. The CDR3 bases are TGTGCCAGCAGTATAGAGGAGGGCGGGAGACCCATTTTCTACAATGAGCAGTTCTTC. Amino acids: CASSIEEGGRPIFYNEQFF.

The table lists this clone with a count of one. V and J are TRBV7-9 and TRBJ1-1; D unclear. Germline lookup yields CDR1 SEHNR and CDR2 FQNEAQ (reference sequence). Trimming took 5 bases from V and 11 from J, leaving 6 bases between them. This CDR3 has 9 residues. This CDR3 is CASSEGAFF. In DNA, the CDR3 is TGTGCCAGCAGCGAAGGTGCTTTCTTT.

The chain's CDR3 is CASSLDGRRWETQYF. CDR3 in DNA: TGTGCCAGCAGTTTAGACGGGAGGAGATGGGAGACCCAGTACTTC. The chain uses TRBV27 and TRBJ2-5; 7 positions match TRBD2. The V gene end was trimmed by 2 bases and the J gene end by 5 bases; junction bases not matched to a gene: 8. The germline CDR1 and CDR2 sequences are MNHEY and SMNVEV (reference sequence). The CDR3 covers 15 residues.

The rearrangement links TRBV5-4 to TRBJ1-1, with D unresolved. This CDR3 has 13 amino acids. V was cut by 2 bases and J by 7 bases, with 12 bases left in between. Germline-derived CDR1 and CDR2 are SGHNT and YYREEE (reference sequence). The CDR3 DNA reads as TGTGCCAGCAGCTTACTTGGGCGTAATGAAGCTTTCTTT. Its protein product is CASSLLGRNEAFF.

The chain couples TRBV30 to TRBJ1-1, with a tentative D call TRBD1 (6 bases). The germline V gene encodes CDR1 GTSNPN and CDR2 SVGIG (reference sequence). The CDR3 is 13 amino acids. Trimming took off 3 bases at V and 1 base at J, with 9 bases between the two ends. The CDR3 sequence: CAWSGQTNTEAFF. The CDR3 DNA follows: TGTGCCTGGAGCGGACAGACGAACACTGAAGCTTTCTTT. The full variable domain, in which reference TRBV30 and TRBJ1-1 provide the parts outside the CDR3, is SQTIHQWPATLVQPVGSPLSLECTVEGTSNPNLYWYRQAAGRGLQLLFYSVGIGQISSEVPQNLSASRPQDRQFILSSKKLLLSDSGFYLCAWSGQTNTEAFFGQGTRLTVV.

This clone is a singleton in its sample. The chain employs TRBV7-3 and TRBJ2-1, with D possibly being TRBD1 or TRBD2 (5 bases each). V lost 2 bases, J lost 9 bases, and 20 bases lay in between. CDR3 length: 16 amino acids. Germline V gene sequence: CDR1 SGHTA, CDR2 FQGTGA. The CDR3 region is CASSLGRGPSTAEQFF. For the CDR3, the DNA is TGTGCCAGCAGCTTAGGCCGGGGCCCCTCTACAGCTGAGCAGTTCTTC.

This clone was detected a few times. The CDR3 region is CATSRVTRVDQPQHF. The CDR3 DNA sequence: TGTGCCACCAGCAGAGTCACCAGGGTGGATCAGCCCCAGCATTTT. The gene calls are TRBV15 and TRBJ1-5, with D possibly matching TRBD1 (5 bases). Germline V gene lookup returns CDR1 LNHNV and CDR2 YYDKDF (reference sequence). V was cut by 1 base and J by 5 bases, with 12 bases left in between. The CDR3 is 15 residues long.